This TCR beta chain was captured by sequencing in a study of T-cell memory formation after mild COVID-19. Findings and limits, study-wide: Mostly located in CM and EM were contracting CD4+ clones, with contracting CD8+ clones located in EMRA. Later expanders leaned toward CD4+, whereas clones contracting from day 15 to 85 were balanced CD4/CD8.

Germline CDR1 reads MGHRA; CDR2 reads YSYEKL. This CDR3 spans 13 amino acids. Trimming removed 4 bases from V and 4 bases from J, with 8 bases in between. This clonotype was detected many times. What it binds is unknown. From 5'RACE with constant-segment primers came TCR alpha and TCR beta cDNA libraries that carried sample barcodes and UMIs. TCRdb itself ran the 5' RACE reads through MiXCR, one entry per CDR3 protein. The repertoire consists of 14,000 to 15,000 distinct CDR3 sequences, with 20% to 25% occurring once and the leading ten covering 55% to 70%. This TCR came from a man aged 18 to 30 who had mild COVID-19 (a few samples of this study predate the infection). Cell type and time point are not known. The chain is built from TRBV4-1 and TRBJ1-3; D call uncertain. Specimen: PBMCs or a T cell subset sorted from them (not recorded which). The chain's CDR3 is CASSRLGGNTIYF. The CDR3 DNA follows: TGCGCCAGCAGCCGCCTCGGGGGAAACACCATATATTTT.